This T cell receptor (beta chain) emerged from a study of blood T cell repertoires in COVID-19 (dated by TCRdb to the early 2020s). Concerning the study at large: Samples covering the acute and convalescent phases of COVID-19 were provided by collaborators in the United States, Italy and Spain. Where available, HLA class I and class II types were obtained from metadata supplied by the sample provider rather than from assay-based typing. The samples were drawn from two sources: the first 160 participants of the ongoing ImmuneRACE study, and 1,254 subjects contributed by 6 global collaborators. A de-identified subject ID, COVID-19 status, age in years and sex were almost always included in the sample metadata. Deeply sampled blood TCRbeta repertoires from subjects exposed to, actively infected with, or recovered from COVID-19 were included in the dataset. The material from the prospective study consisted of cDNA or gDNA derived from T cells, B-cell-depleted T cells, or PBMCs. The repertoires were made available in a free public database intended to serve as a resource for research on the immune response to SARS-CoV-2.

The collaborating institutions used their own protocols to collect whole blood in K2EDTA tubes. For TCRbeta analysis, collaborators shipped samples in one of three forms: frozen whole blood, isolated PBMCs, or DNA extracted from either of those sample types. Comments on this clone: The antigen it binds to is not known. Base qualities were left out, and no much larger clone turns up one base away.

V lost 6 bases and J lost 1 base, and the count of bases not matched to a germline gene is 9. The CDR3 sequence holds 17 residues, the cysteine and phenylalanine included. Only CDR3 DNA remains: 51 bases, in frame from the first base. Reading the germline V gene gives CDR1 SNHLY and CDR2 FYNNEI. Beyond this particular receptor, the publication reports: Clinical and demographic metadata were provided uncurated, with the amount varying by source and participant.

TCRbeta CDR3 regions were amplified from genomic DNA using the immunoSEQ Assay, a bias-controlled multiplex PCR. For the original study's pipeline: The number of nucleated cells in each sample was estimated from the amplification of reference gene primers within the assay. To quantify the absolute abundance of each unique TCRbeta CDR3 rearrangement, sequence reads were collapsed and filtered. For each sample, productive Simpson clonality was calculated as the square root of Simpson's diversity index over productive rearrangements. TCRdb retrieved this table from immuneACCESS and kept in-frame rearrangements only. Not all clones are present; in checked studies, unresolved V genes account for under half, and no reason is known for the remainder. Clone size and V and J calls were adopted from that table, with D and trimming inferred from the DNA. The sample records about 24,000 clones, around nine tenths of which are singletons. The ten most abundant clones make up just over 5% of the sample.

The chain joins TRBV2 to TRBJ2-7; 13 junctional bases match TRBD2. The sequence was obtained from a man in his fifties with active COVID-19. Material for sequencing was peripheral blood. The CDR3 has the sequence CASRETSGGPTSYEQYF. The nucleotide sequence is TGTGCCAGCAGGGAGACTAGCGGGGGGCCGACATCCTACGAGCAGTACTTC.